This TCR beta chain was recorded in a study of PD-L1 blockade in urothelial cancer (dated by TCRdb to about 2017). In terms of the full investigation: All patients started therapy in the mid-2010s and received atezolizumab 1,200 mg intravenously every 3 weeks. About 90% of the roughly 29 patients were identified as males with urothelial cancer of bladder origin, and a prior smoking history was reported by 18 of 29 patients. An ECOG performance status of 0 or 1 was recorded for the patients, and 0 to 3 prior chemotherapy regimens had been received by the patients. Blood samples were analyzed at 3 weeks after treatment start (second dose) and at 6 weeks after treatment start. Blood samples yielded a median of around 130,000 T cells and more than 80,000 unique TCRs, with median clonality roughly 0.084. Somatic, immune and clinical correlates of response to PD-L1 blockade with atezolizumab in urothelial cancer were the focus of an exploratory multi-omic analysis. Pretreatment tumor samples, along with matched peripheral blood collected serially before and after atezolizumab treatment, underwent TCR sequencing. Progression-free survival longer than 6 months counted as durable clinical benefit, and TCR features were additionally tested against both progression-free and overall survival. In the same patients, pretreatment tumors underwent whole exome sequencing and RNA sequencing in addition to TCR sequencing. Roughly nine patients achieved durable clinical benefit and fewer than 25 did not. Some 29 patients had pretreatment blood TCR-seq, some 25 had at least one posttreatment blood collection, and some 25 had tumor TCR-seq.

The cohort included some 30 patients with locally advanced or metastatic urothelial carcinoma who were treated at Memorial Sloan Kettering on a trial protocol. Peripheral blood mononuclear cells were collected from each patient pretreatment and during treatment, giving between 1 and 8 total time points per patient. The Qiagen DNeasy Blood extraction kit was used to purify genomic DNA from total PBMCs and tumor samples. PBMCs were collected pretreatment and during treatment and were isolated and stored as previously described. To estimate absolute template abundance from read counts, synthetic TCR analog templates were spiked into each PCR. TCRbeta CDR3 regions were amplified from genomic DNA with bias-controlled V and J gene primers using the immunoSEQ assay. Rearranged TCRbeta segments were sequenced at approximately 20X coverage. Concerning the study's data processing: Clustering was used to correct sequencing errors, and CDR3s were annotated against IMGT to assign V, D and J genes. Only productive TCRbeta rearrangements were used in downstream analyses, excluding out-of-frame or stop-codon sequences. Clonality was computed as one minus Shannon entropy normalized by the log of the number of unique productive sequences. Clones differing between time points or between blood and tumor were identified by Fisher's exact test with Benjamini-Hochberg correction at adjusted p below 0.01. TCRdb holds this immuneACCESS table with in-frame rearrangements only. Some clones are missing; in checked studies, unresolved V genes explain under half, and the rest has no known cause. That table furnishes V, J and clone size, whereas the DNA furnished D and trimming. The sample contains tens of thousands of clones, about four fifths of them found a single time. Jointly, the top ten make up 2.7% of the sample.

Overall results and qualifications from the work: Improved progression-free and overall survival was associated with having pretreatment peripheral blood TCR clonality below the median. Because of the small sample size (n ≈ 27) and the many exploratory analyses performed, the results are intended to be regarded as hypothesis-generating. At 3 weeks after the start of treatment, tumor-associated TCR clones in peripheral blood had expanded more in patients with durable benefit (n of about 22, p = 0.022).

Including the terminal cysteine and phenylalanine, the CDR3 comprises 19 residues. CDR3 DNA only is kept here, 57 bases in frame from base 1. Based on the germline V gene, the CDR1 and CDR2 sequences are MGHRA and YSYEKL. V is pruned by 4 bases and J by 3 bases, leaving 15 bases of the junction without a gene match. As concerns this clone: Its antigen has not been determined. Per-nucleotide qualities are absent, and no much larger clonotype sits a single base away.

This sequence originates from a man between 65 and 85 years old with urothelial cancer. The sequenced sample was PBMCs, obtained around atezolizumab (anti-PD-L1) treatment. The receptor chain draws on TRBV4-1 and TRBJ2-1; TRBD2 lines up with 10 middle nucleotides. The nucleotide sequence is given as TGCGCCAGCAGCCCATGGGGAGCGGGAGGGAATAACTTCTACAATGAGCAGTTCTTC. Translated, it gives CASSPWGAGGNNFYNEQFF.